These T cell receptor beta chains were read from a single sample in a study of blood T cell repertoires in COVID-19. Only in-frame clones appear in the TCRdb table, and some are missing; sequencing was by immunoSEQ multiplex PCR. The sample has more than 200,000 clones, just under 90% seen once; the top ten hold approximately 4.3%. Specimen: PBMCs or T cells enriched from blood (not recorded which). These receptors originate from a woman in her thirties with acute COVID-19. Both conserved end residues are part of each CDR3. Not all rows give a size; the values are once, few, many and, for expanded clones, a class.

clone size: -
V gene: TRBV3-1/TRBV3-2
CDR3 protein: CASSQGQPGVQPQHF

clone size: medium-sized
V gene: TRBV5-1
CDR3 protein: CASSFEMNTEAFF

clone size: -
V gene: TRBV7-2
CDR3 protein: CASSLVDSSYNSPLHF

clone size: -
V gene: TRBV27
CDR3 protein: CASSYVGVSSGLTSTDTQYF

clone size: -
V gene: TRBV30
CDR3 protein: CAWSVRARGNSPLHF

clone size: -
V gene: TRBV21-1
CDR3 protein: CASSMTVENSPLHF

clone size: -
V gene: TRBV28
CDR3 protein: CATTREGRYEQYF

clone size: -
V gene: TRBV6-5
CDR3 protein: CASGTDRANTGELFF

clone size: -
V gene: TRBV7-2
CDR3 protein: CASTKTKTGGKYRTYGYTF

clone size: -
V gene: TRBV5-6
CDR3 protein: CASSTVRNSPLHF

clone size: -
V gene: TRBV6-4
CDR3 protein: CASSVGQSDTQYF

clone size: -
V gene: TRBV6-2/TRBV6-3
CDR3 protein: CASSYQNTEAFF

clone size: -
V gene: TRBV5-1
CDR3 protein: CASSPGQGYYGYTF

clone size: -
V gene: TRBV7-2
CDR3 protein: CASSLDGGEVVEQYF

clone size: -
V gene: TRBV7-8
CDR3 protein: CASSLEQPYGYTF

clone size: -
V gene: TRBV30
CDR3 protein: CAWSSRGVSTDTQYF

clone size: -
V gene: TRBV5-5
CDR3 protein: CASSLAWAEGYTF

clone size: -
V gene: TRBV30
CDR3 protein: CAWRPTGTVHYEQYF

clone size: -
V gene: TRBV12-3/TRBV12-4
CDR3 protein: CASRDRGQNEQFF

clone size: once
V gene: TRBV7-9
CDR3 protein: CASSLLAGGETQYF

clone size: -
V gene: TRBV5-3
CDR3 protein: CARSPRGGKNIQYF

clone size: -
V gene: TRBV4-1
CDR3 protein: CASSPTGGDFQPQHF

clone size: -
V gene: TRBV6-1
CDR3 protein: CASSDRTGRRSEAFF

clone size: -
V gene: TRBV27
CDR3 protein: CASSFLLGGPTGELFF

clone size: once
V gene: TRBV5-1
CDR3 protein: CASSLPDRDQETQYF

clone size: -
V gene: TRBV5-1
CDR3 protein: CASSLDPTYQPQHF

clone size: once
V gene: TRBV5-6
CDR3 protein: CASSLAPGGNQPQHF

clone size: -
V gene: TRBV7-2
CDR3 protein: CASSSRVLAATGELFF

clone size: -
V gene: TRBV3-1/TRBV3-2
CDR3 protein: CASSRGDRVGNTEAFF

clone size: once
V gene: TRBV28
CDR3 protein: CASKLGGGPETQYF

clone size: -
V gene: TRBV6-5
CDR3 protein: CASSYGSAPADTEAFF

clone size: -
V gene: TRBV18
CDR3 protein: CASSPLTSNTEAFF

clone size: -
V gene: TRBV5-4
CDR3 protein: CASSPTRGADEAFF

clone size: -
V gene: TRBV27
CDR3 protein: CASSLTGQGPSYEQYF

clone size: few
V gene: TRBV5-1
CDR3 protein: CASSLEGAGGEGLFF

clone size: -
V gene: TRBV7-2
CDR3 protein: CASSRSTGRTNEKLFF

clone size: few
V gene: TRBV2
CDR3 protein: CASGRGYSNQPQHF

clone size: once
V gene: TRBV9
CDR3 protein: CASSPTGGDTEAFF

clone size: once
V gene: TRBV30
CDR3 protein: CAWSVAGGNEKLFF

clone size: -
V gene: TRBV3-1/TRBV3-2
CDR3 protein: CASSQGTGTGVYEQYF

clone size: few
V gene: TRBV7-8
CDR3 protein: CATRRGNTGELFF

clone size: -
V gene: TRBV4-3
CDR3 protein: CASSWTSGGAGEQYF

clone size: -
V gene: TRBV5-4
CDR3 protein: CASALGQGAREQYF

clone size: -
V gene: TRBV27
CDR3 protein: CASFPIPERSTEAFF

clone size: -
V gene: TRBV5-1
CDR3 protein: CASMMGGQYQETQYF

clone size: -
V gene: TRBV5-1
CDR3 protein: CASSSYSLGATGELFF

clone size: -
V gene: TRBV11-2
CDR3 protein: CASSFTGQPQETQYF